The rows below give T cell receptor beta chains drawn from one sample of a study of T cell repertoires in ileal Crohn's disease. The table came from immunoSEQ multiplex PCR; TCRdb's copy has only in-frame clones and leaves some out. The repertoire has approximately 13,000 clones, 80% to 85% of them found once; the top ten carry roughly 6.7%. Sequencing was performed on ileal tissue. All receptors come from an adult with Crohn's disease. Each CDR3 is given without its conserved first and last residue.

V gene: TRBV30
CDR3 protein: AWSVSQGLGKLF

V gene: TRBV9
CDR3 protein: ASSVESLPTETNEQY

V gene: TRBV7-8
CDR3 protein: ASSPRQASGNTIY

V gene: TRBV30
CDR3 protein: ALGTGETQY

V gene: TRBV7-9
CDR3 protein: ASSLGQTYNEQF

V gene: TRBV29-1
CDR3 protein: SAEQGTNTEAF

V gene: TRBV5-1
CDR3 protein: ASSSNRVGSEAF

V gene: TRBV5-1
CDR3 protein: ASSVDSGTGELF

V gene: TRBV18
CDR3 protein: ASSPDRAAGELF

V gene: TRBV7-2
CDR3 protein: ASSLQPGQRSGNTIY

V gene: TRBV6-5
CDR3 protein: ASSLTGGRTEAF

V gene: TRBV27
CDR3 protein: ASSRSPRELF

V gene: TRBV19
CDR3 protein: ASTIGVGEKLF

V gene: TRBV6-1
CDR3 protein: ASRETGGGYEQY

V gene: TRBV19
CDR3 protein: ASSDPGTSAADTQY

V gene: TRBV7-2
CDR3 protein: ASSPGGATQPQH

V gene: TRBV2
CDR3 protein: ASRRRGSGSTDTQY

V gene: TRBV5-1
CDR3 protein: ASSTENTGELF